This T cell receptor (beta chain) appears in the sequencing data of a study of blood T cell repertoires in COVID-19. Study-wide context: The study drew acute and convalescent COVID-19 samples from the United States, Italy and Spain. The analysed material was cDNA or gDNA that came from T cells, B-cell-depleted T cells, or PBMCs.

CDR1 is MNHEY, CDR2 SVGAGI, per germline. The V end lost 2 bases, the J end lost 6 bases, and 10 bases lay between the germline ends. The CDR3 runs 13 residues. In the study's own analysis: Amplified reference gene primers provided the basis for estimating nucleated cell counts. Assay used: immunoSEQ multiplex PCR; TCRdb lists only in-frame clones, some missing. D and trimming come from the DNA, and the V and J calls and clone size come from that table. Of tens of thousands of clones listed, about four fifths are singletons. Sequencing was carried out using peripheral blood. The sequence came from a man in his 70s with acute or convalescent COVID-19. V is TRBV6-5 and J is TRBJ1-1; D unclear. CDR3 DNA: TGTGCCAGCAGTTACGAGGGAAACGCTGAAGCTTTCTTT. Translation gives CASSYEGNAEAFF.